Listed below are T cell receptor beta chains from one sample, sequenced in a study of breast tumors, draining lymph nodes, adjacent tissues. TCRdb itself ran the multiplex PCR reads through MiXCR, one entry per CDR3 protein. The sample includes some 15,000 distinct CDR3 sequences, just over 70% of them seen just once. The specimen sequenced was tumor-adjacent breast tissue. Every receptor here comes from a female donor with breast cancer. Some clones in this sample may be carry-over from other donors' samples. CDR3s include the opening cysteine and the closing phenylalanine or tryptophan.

CASSRLAGGADTQYF,TRBV3-1,TRBJ2-3
CASSGQLSNQPQHF,TRBV6-1,TRBJ1-5
CASSVGQRSQETQYF,TRBV9,TRBJ2-5
CASSFQSSAGTDTQYF,TRBV7-9,TRBJ2-3
CASRRGQGADSYNSPLHF,TRBV6-6,TRBJ1-6
CASLTGASGISYEQYF,TRBV11-2,TRBJ2-7
CATSRGDGGGKDEQFF,TRBV15,TRBJ2-1
CASSRTGSSSGEPLF,TRBV6-1,TRBJ2-2
CASSQVAGGPIGEQFF,TRBV4-2,TRBJ2-1
CASSYSPSTPSPLHF,TRBV6-5,TRBJ1-6
CASSYGLAGGPSTDTQYF,TRBV19,TRBJ2-3
CASSGRDRGVDTQYF,TRBV2,TRBJ2-3
CASSRGPSYEQYF,TRBV7-6,TRBJ2-7
CASSPQADATNEKLFF,TRBV4-1,TRBJ1-4
CASGTGPYEQYF,TRBV5-4,TRBJ2-7
CASSGGQGWETQYF,TRBV5-1,TRBJ2-5
CASSGTGTSGLYNEQFF,TRBV25-1,TRBJ2-1
CASSLDREGGGYTF,TRBV7-2,TRBJ1-2
CASSSDWRTGREQYF,TRBV6-5,TRBJ2-7
CATSRGGTGYQETQYF,TRBV15,TRBJ2-5
CASSKLAIEQYF,TRBV7-2,TRBJ2-7
CASSLIRGPNNEQFF,TRBV7-2,TRBJ2-1
CSAPGGSGSGARYEQYF,TRBV20-1,TRBJ2-7
CASRRSSDNEQFF,TRBV19,TRBJ2-1
CASSFRDRGYEQYF,TRBV28,TRBJ2-7
CAISRIQGSSYEQYF,TRBV10-3,TRBJ2-7
CASSQDQWLAENNEQFF,TRBV4-1,TRBJ2-1
CASSWSDNSYEQYF,TRBV28,TRBJ2-7
CSARGWGAGNTIHF,TRBV20-1,TRBJ1-3
CASSPSTGESSYEQYF,TRBV27,TRBJ2-7
CASSSTGMAGNTIYF,TRBV19,TRBJ1-3
CASSPGTSGSNQETQYF,TRBV11-1,TRBJ2-5
CATSGDRGVETQYF,TRBV24-1,TRBJ2-5
CASSPGRFTTDTQYF,TRBV6-1,TRBJ2-3
CASSSLPGLARTSTDTQYF,TRBV7-9,TRBJ2-3
CAPEEAVLEKLFF,TRBV5-6,TRBJ1-4
CSATSGRGGNEQFF,TRBV20-1,TRBJ2-1
CASSEVAGVGNIQYF,TRBV6-1,TRBJ2-4
CASTQKDRFNSPLHF,TRBV5-6,TRBJ1-6
CASSYGSFGTDTQYF,TRBV7-2,TRBJ2-3
CAWSVPQTSGSSGQYF,TRBV30,TRBJ2-7
CASSSAGTGGASRSPLHF,TRBV7-2,TRBJ1-6
CASSLSGSLYEQYF,TRBV27,TRBJ2-7
CSATRTVNSPLHF,TRBV20-1,TRBJ1-6
CAWSDTDTQYF,TRBV30,TRBJ2-3
CASSLVAGAAFGANVLTF,TRBV7-9,TRBJ2-6
CASSRKTSGRADTGELFF,TRBV5-1,TRBJ2-2
CASSTDRVSTDTQYF,TRBV5-8,TRBJ2-3
CATSDSTGPRETQYF,TRBV24-1,TRBJ2-5
CASSGGTSGRTSYEQYF,TRBV28,TRBJ2-7
CASSLGGSGTDTQYF,TRBV5-1,TRBJ2-3
CATRLGLAGGGEQFF,TRBV15,TRBJ2-1
CASSGGGSPYNEQFF,TRBV2,TRBJ2-1
CASSLGDRGPYEQYF,TRBV7-2,TRBJ2-7
CASSLDFGYEQYF,TRBV7-2,TRBJ2-7
CSARNSGSGATQYF,TRBV20-1,TRBJ2-3
CASSLVGVSYNEQFF,TRBV5-1,TRBJ2-1
CASSLGGGGWETQYF,TRBV5-5,TRBJ2-5